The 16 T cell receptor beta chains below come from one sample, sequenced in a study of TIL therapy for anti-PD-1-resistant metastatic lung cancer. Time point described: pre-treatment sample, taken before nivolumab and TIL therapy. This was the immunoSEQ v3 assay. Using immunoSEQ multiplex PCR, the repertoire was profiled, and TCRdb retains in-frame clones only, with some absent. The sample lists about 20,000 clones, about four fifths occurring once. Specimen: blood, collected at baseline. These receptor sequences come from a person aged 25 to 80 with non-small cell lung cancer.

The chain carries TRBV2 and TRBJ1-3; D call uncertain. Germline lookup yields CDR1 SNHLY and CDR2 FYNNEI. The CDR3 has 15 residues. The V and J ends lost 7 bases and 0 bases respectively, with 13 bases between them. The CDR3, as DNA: TGTGCCAGCATGTCGGGGAGAGACTCTGGAAACACCATATATTTT. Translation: CASMSGRDSGNTIYF.

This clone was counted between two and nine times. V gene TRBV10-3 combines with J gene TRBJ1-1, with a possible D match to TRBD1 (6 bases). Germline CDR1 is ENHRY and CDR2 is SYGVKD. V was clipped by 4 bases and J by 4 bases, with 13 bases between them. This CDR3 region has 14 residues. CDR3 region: CAISGQQGTTEAFF. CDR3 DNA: TGTGCCATCAGTGGACAGCAGGGGACCACTGAAGCTTTCTTT.

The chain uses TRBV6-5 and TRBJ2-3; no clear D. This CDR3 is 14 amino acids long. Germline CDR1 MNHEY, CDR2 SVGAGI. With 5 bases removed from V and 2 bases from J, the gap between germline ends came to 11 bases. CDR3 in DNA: TGTGCCAGCAGTCTCGACTCGACCACAGATACGCAGTATTTT. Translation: CASSLDSTTDTQYF.

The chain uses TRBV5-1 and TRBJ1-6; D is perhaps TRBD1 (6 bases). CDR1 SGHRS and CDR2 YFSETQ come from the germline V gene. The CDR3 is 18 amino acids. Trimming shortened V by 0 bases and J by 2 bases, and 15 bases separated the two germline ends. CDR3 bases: TGCGCCAGCAGCTTGGCTTTTCAGGGGACGGCCTATAATTCACCCCTCCACTTT. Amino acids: CASSLAFQGTAYNSPLHF.

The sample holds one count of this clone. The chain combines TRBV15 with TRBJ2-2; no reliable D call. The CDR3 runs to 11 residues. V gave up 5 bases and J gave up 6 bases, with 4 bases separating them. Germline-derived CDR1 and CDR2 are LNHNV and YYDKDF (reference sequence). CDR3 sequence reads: CATSYAGELFF. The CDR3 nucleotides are TGTGCCACCAGCTATGCCGGGGAGCTGTTTTTT.

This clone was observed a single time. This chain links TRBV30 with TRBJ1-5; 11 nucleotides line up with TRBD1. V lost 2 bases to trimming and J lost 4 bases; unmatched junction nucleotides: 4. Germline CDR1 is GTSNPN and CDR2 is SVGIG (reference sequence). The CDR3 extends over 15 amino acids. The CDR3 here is CAWSTGQGVNQPQHF. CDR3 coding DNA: TGTGCCTGGAGTACGGGACAGGGGGTAAATCAGCCCCAGCATTTT.

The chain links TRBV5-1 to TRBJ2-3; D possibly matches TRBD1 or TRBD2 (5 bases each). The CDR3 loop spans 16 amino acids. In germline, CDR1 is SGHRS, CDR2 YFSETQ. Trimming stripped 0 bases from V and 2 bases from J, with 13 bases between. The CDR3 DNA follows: TGCGCCAGCAGCTTGGAAGGGACGGTAAACACAGATACGCAGTATTTT. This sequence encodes CASSLEGTVNTDTQYF.

This CDR3 reads CASSLEVRMGTNEKLFF. CDR3 nucleotide sequence: TGCGCCAGCAGCTTGGAGGTCAGGATGGGAACTAATGAAAAACTGTTTTTT. V and J are TRBV5-1 and TRBJ1-4; D unclear. V lost 0 bases, J lost 1 base, and 13 bases lay in between. CDR1 is SGHRS and CDR2 is YFSETQ in the germline V gene. The CDR3 has 17 residues.

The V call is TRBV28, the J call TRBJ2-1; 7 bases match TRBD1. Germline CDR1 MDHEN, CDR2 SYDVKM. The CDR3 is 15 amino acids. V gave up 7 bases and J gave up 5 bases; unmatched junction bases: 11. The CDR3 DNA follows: TGTGCCAGCACTCCGACGGACAGGAGACACAATGAGCAGTTCTTC. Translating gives CASTPTDRRHNEQFF.

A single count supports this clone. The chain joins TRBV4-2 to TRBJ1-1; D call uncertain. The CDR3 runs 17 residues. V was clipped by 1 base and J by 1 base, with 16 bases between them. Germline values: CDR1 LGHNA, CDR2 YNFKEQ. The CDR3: CASSQVFRTRENTEAFF. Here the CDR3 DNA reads TGTGCCAGCAGCCAAGTTTTCCGGACTCGAGAGAACACTGAAGCTTTCTTT.

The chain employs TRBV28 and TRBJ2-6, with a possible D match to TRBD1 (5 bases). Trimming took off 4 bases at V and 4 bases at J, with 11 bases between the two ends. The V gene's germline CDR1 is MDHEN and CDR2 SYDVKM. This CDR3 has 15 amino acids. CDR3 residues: CASSSPGLGANVLTF. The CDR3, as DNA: TGTGCCAGCAGTTCCCCAGGGCTCGGGGCCAACGTCCTGACTTTC.

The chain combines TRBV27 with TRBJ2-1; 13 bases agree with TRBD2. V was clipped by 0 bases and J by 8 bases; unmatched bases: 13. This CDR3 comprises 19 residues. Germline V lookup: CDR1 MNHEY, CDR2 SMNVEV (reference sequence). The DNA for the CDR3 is TGTGCCAGCAGTTTATCGACTAGCGGGGGGCCCTGGTCCCCCCATGAGCAGTTCTTC. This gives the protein CASSLSTSGGPWSPHEQFF.

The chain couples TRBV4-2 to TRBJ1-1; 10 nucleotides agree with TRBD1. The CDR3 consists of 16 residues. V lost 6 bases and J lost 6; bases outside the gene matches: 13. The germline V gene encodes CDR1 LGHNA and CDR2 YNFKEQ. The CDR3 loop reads CASRPLGQGVSAEAFF. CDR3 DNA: TGTGCCAGCAGACCCCTAGGACAGGGGGTGAGCGCTGAAGCTTTCTTT.

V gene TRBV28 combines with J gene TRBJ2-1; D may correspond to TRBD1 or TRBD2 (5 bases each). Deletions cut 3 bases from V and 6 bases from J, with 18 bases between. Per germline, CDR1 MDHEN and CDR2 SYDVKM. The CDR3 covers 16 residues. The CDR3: CASSFRVAGRVNEQFF. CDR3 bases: TGTGCCAGCAGTTTTCGGGTCGCGGGCAGGGTCAATGAGCAGTTCTTC.

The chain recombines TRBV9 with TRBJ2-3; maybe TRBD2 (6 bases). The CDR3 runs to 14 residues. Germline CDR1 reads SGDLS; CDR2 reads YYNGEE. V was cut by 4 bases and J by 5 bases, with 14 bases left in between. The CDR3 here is CASSRGRLEDTQYF. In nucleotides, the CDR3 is TGTGCCAGCAGCAGAGGAAGACTAGAAGATACGCAGTATTTT.

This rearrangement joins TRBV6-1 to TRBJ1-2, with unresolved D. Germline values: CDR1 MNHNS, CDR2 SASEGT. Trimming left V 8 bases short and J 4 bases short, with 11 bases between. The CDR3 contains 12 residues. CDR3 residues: CASFQEPYGYTF. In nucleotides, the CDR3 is TGTGCCAGCTTCCAGGAGCCCTATGGCTACACCTTC.